The 20 T cell receptor beta chains presented below share a single source sample, sequenced in a study of blood T cell repertoires in COVID-19 (TCRdb year 2020). Receptor amplification or capture employed the immunoSEQ multiplex PCR assay. TCRdb re-hosts the immuneACCESS table, in-frame sequences only. Its copies lack some clones; in the studies checked, an unresolved V gene accounts for under half of them, and the cause for the rest is not known. Counted in this sample were hundreds of thousands of clones; under 90% of them appeared once. Roughly 10% of the sample is taken by the ten largest. Material for sequencing was peripheral blood. These receptors were taken from a young woman with COVID-19, enrolled during active disease.

The chain has TRBV5-1 and TRBJ2-5; 7 positions match TRBD2. Germline CDR1 SGHRS, CDR2 YFSETQ. CDR3 length equals 13 residues. With V trimmed by 2 bases and J by 5 bases, 3 bases remained unmatched. CDR3 loop: CASSFGSGETQYF. The DNA of the CDR3 is TGCGCCAGCAGCTTCGGTAGCGGGGAGACCCAGTACTTC.

The CDR3 DNA sequence: TGTGCCAGTAGTAACACCTTCTCTGGAAACACCATATATTTT. The encoded protein is CASSNTFSGNTIYF. The chain employs TRBV19 and TRBJ1-3; D remains ambiguous. From germline, CDR1 is LNHDA and CDR2 SQIVND (reference sequence). V was shortened by 4 bases and J by 0 bases, with 7 bases between the two germline ends. This CDR3 has 14 residues.

The chain links TRBV27 to TRBJ2-3; 12 nucleotides line up with TRBD2. The CDR3 runs 15 residues. Per the germline V gene, CDR1 is MNHEY and CDR2 is SMNVEV (reference sequence). V lost 3 bases to trimming and J lost 4 bases; unmatched junction nucleotides: 2. CDR3 DNA: TGTGCCAGCAGTTTCTCTAGCGGGGGGGCAGATACGCAGTATTTT. Its protein is CASSFSSGGADTQYF.

This chain uses TRBV3-1 (or the pseudogene TRBV3-2) with TRBJ2-2, with no clear D. The ends were cut back, 8 bases at V and 2 bases at J, with 18 bases in the middle. CDR1 is LGHDT and CDR2 is YNNKEL in the germline V gene (reference sequence). This CDR3 is built from 16 residues. The CDR3 DNA reads TGTGCCAGCCGAACTAACGGGTTATTAAACACCGGGGAGCTGTTTTTT. Translated, it gives CASRTNGLLNTGELFF.

This clone was seen once. The CDR3 sequence is CASRSSGVDEQFF. CDR3 coding DNA: TGTGCCAGCAGAAGTAGCGGGGTCGATGAGCAGTTCTTC. V gene TRBV9 combines with J gene TRBJ2-1; 8 positions agree with TRBD2. Germline CDR1 SGDLS, CDR2 YYNGEE. V was pared by 5 bases and J by 8 bases, with 6 bases of the junction left unmatched. The CDR3 length is 13 residues.

V and J are TRBV5-8 and TRBJ2-3, with 14 bases that match TRBD2. The CDR3 length is 17 residues. The germline V gene has CDR1 SGHTS and CDR2 YDEGEE. The J segment lost 8 bases and the V segment lost 0 bases, leaving 8 bases of the junction unmatched. The DNA for the CDR3 is TGTGCCAGCAGCTTGGACCGACTAGCGGGGGGGTTCGGTACGCAGTATTTT. Protein product: CASSLDRLAGGFGTQYF.

Concerning this clone: Mismatch with germline at one junction end may stem from a read error. The V call is TRBV7-9, the J call TRBJ1-1; D may be TRBD1 (6 bases). Germline lookup yields CDR1 SEHNR and CDR2 FQNEAQ (reference sequence). The CDR3 contains 13 residues. The CDR3 spells CASSFQGRADAFF. In DNA, the CDR3 is TGTGCCAGCAGTTTTCAGGGGCGGGCTGATGCTTTCTTT. Looking up the rest from reference TRBV7-9 and TRBJ1-1 gives the full variable domain: DTGVSQNPRHKITKRGQNVTFRCDPISEHNRLYWYRQTLGQGPEFLTYFQNEAQLEKSRLLSDRFSAERPKGSFSTLEIQRTEQGDSAMYLCASSFQGRADAFFGQGTRLTVV.

The chain links TRBV4-1 to TRBJ2-5, with 7 bases matching TRBD2. Per the germline V gene, CDR1 is MGHRA and CDR2 is YSYEKL. Losses at the gene ends were 7 bases for V and 3 bases for J; bases not matched to a gene: 8. The CDR3 has 14 amino acids. CDR3 nucleotides: TGCGCCAGCAAGGACCGGGCGGGAGAAGAGACCCAGTACTTC. Amino acid sequence: CASKDRAGEETQYF.

The CDR3 DNA reads TGTGCCAGCAGCTCAGGGATCAACTATGGCTACACCTTC. It encodes CASSSGINYGYTF. V and J are TRBV16 and TRBJ1-2; the D gene is possibly TRBD1 (5 bases). This CDR3 comprises 13 residues. Germline V CDR1 and CDR2: KGHSY, FQNENV. V gave up 5 bases and J gave up 2 bases, with 9 bases separating them.

Remarks on this clone: The same CDR3 also results from other DNA sequences found in this sample. The gene calls are TRBV6-1 and TRBJ2-6; no definite D call. The CDR3 has 15 amino acids. V gave up 0 bases and J gave up 2 bases, with 5 bases separating them. Per germline, CDR1 MNHNS and CDR2 SASEGT. The chain's CDR3 is CASSEARAGANVLTF. The CDR3 bases are TGTGCCAGCAGTGAAGCACGAGCTGGGGCCAACGTCCTGACTTTC.

The gene calls are TRBV2 and TRBJ2-3; TRBD1 matches at 7 bases. This CDR3 has 14 amino acids. Trimming at V came to 7 bases and at J to 6 bases, leaving 10 bases not matched to a gene. Germline CDR1 and CDR2: SNHLY and FYNNEI. CDR3 region: CASTLRGPVDTQYF. The CDR3 nucleotides are TGTGCCAGCACCTTGAGGGGGCCGGTGGATACGCAGTATTTT.

The chain links TRBV11-2 to TRBJ1-6, with D hard to call. There are 17 residues in the CDR3. The germline V and J ends were trimmed by 5 bases and 9 bases, with 23 bases remaining between them. The germline CDR1 and CDR2 sequences are SGHAT and FQNNGV. CDR3 amino acids: CASSLGVGSNPLSPLHF. As DNA, the CDR3 is TGTGCCAGCAGCCTCGGGGTGGGGTCCAACCCCCTTTCACCCCTCCACTTT.

The genes are TRBV5-5 and TRBJ1-3, with unresolved D. The CDR3 runs 14 residues. V was trimmed by 0 bases and J by 4 bases, leaving 8 bases between them. Germline assignment: CDR1 SGHKS and CDR2 YYEKEE (reference sequence). CDR3 sequence reads: CASSLERRGNTIYF. CDR3 bases: TGTGCCAGCAGCTTGGAACGGAGGGGAAACACCATATATTTT.

The gene calls are TRBV29-1 and TRBJ2-7; D might be TRBD1 (6 bases). Germline CDR1 SQVTM, CDR2 ANQGSEA. The CDR3 consists of 12 residues. The V gene lost 4 bases and the J gene lost 1 base, with 8 bases spanning the gap. The CDR3 nucleotides are TGCAGCGTTGGGGACAAGTCCTACGAGCAGTACTTC. It codes for CSVGDKSYEQYF.

The chain joins TRBV7-9 to TRBJ1-5, with 8 bases lining up with TRBD1. V was pared by 4 bases and J by 6 bases, with 8 bases of the junction left unmatched. CDR3 length: 15 amino acids. Per the germline V gene, CDR1 is SEHNR and CDR2 is FQNEAQ (reference sequence). The CDR3 protein is CASSSETGVLQPQHF. DNA of the CDR3: TGTGCCAGCAGCTCGGAGACAGGGGTACTTCAGCCCCAGCATTTT.

This sequence joins TRBV10-3 and TRBJ2-3; 7 bases align to TRBD2. Unmatched junction bases numbered 14, after V lost 5 bases and J lost 6 bases. CDR3 length: 16 amino acids. CDR1 ENHRY and CDR2 SYGVKD come from the germline V gene. Here the CDR3 reads CAISPQLGDYYDTQYF. The CDR3 nucleotides are TGTGCCATCAGTCCACAACTGGGGGACTACTATGATACGCAGTATTTT.

V is TRBV5-1 and J is TRBJ1-4; no reliable D call. The CDR3 extends over 13 amino acids. The germline CDR1 and CDR2 sequences are SGHRS and YFSETQ. V was trimmed by 3 bases and J by 0 bases, leaving 3 bases between them. CDR3 loop: CASSSSTNEKLFF. Here the CDR3 DNA reads TGCGCCAGCAGCTCCTCAACTAATGAAAAACTGTTTTTT. Filled out from reference TRBV5-1 and TRBJ1-4, the complete variable domain reads KAGVTQTPRYLIKTRGQQVTLSCSPISGHRSVSWYQQTPGQGLQFLFEYFSETQRNKGNFPGRFSGRQFSNSRSEMNVSTLELGDSALYLCASSSSTNEKLFFGSGTQLSVL.

This chain joins TRBV18 and TRBJ2-3; a possible D gene is TRBD1 (7 bases). CDR3 size: 15 residues. CDR1 KGHSH and CDR2 LQKENI come from the germline V gene. V lost 2 bases and J lost 6, with 15 bases in between. CDR3 sequence (DNA): TGTGCCAGCTCACCAAGGTCAGGGGGGCCGGATACGCAGTATTTT. The encoded protein is CASSPRSGGPDTQYF.

The chain recombines TRBV30 with TRBJ1-5; 7 positions match TRBD1. J lost 0 bases, V lost 0 bases, and 11 bases had no gene match. The germline CDR1 and CDR2 sequences are GTSNPN and SVGIG (reference sequence). The CDR3 runs to 18 residues. The CDR3 protein is CAWSVIRQGRYSNQPQHF. CDR3 nucleotide sequence: TGTGCCTGGAGTGTGATAAGACAGGGCCGTTATAGCAATCAGCCCCAGCATTTT.

The chain links TRBV18 to TRBJ2-5; D possibly corresponds to TRBD2 (5 bases). Per the germline V gene, CDR1 is KGHSH and CDR2 is LQKENI. The CDR3 sequence is 15 residues long. V lost 6 bases to trimming and J lost 2 bases, with 16 bases between them. CDR3 coding DNA: TGTGCCAGCTCCCTAGCCCATTCCCGTCAAGAGACCCAGTACTTC. This sequence encodes CASSLAHSRQETQYF.